This T cell receptor beta chain stems from a study of cytomegalovirus exposure and HLA in healthy donors. Findings and caveats of the study: Most TCR sequences showed up rarely, but some public TCRs showed up in many donors. It was confirmed in vitro that a few of the CMV-associated chains were specific for CMV antigens.

Germline V gene data show CDR1 as SGHRS and CDR2 as YFSETQ. The CDR3 is made up of 17 amino acids. Trimming took off 0 bases at V and 4 bases at J, with 19 bases between the two ends. Comments on this clone: What it binds is not known.

The donors belonged to the roughly 130-subject validation cohort, separate from the roughly 650-subject first cohort. Profiling relied on immunoSEQ multiplex PCR, and the TCRdb table lists in-frame clones only, not all of them. The sample shows 120,000 or so clones, 85% to 90% of them seen only once. The V call is TRBV5-1, the J call TRBJ2-5; D not resolved. The receptor's source is a woman between 18 and 29 years old in good health and CMV-seronegative. Source material: PBMCs. The CDR3 coding sequence is TGCGCCAGCAGCTTGGCCGGGTATACGGTTTCCGGAGAGACCCAGTACTTC. Translated: CASSLAGYTVSGETQYF.